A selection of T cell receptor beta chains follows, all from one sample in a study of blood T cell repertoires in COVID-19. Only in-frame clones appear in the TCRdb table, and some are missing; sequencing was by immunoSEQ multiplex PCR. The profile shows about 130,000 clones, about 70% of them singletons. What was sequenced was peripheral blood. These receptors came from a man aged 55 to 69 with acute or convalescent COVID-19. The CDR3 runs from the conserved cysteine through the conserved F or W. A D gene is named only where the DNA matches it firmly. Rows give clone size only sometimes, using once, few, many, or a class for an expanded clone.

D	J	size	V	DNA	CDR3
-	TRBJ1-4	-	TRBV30	TGTGCCTGGAACGGACAGCGGCTTGAAAAACTGTTTTTT	CAWNGQRLEKLFF
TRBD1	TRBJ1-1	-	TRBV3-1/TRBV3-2	TGTGCCAGCAGCCATACAGGGGGAGGGAACACTGAAGCTTTCTTT	CASSHTGGGNTEAFF
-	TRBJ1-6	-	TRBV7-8	TGTGCCAGCAGCTTGGATCTGGGGGGTTCACCCCTCCACTTT	CASSLDLGGSPLHF
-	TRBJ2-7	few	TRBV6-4	TGTGCCAGCAGTCCTAGCCGGGAGTCTAGGGAGCAGTACTTC	CASSPSRESREQYF
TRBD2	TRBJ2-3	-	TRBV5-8	TGTGCCAGCAGCCTGGGACTAGCTAGCAGGACGCAGTATTTT	CASSLGLASRTQYF
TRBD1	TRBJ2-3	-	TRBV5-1	TGCGCCAGCAGCTTGGAAAAGACAGGGAAAACAGATACGCAGTATTTT	CASSLEKTGKTDTQYF
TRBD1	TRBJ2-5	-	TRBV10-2	TGCGCCAGCCTAGGACAGGGGAAAAAGACCCAGTACTTC	CASLGQGKKTQYF
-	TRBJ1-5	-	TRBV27	TGTGCCAGCAGTTACAGGGAAGATCAGCCCCAGCATTTT	CASSYREDQPQHF
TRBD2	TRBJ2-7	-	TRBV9	TGTGCCAGCAGCGCGACTAGCGGCGTGCGGCCCTACGAGCAGTACTTC	CASSATSGVRPYEQYF
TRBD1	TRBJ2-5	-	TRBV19	TGTGCCAGTAGTATAGACCCGGACAGGGCAGAGACCCAGTACTTC	CASSIDPDRAETQYF
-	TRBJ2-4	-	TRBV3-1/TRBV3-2	TGTGCCAGCAGCCAAGGCGCAGGGGGGACCAAAAACATTCAGTACTTC	CASSQGAGGTKNIQYF
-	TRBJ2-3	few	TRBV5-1	TGCGCCAGCAGCTGGCAGGGATTGGATACGCAGTATTTT	CASSWQGLDTQYF
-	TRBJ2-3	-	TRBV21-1	TGTGCCAGCAGCAAAGTGAATGCGGGGTACCCTAGCACAGATACGCAGTATTTT	CASSKVNAGYPSTDTQYF
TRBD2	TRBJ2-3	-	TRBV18	TGTGCCAGCTCATCCACCGGGACTAGCGGGGCCCGGGATACGCAGTATTTT	CASSSTGTSGARDTQYF
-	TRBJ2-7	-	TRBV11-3	TGTGCCAGCAGCTTAGAAGATTCAGGGATCTACGAGCAGTACTTC	CASSLEDSGIYEQYF
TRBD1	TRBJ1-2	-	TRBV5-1	TGCGCCAGCAGCTTGGAAGACAGGGTTGGAGGCTACACCTTC	CASSLEDRVGGYTF
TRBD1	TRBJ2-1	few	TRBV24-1	TGTGCCACCAGTGATTCGGGACAGGTGTTGGGGGATGAGCAGTTCTTC	CATSDSGQVLGDEQFF
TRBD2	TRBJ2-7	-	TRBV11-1	TGTGCCAGCAGCCCCCGGGGAGGGATCTCCTACGAGCAGTACTTC	CASSPRGGISYEQYF
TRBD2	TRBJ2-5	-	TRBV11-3	TGTGCCAGCAGCTTAGATGGACTAGCGGGGCCCCAAGAGACCCAGTACTTC	CASSLDGLAGPQETQYF
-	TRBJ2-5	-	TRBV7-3	TGTGCCAGCAGCCCCGACAGCCAAGAGACCCAGTACTTC	CASSPDSQETQYF
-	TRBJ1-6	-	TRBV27	TGTGCCAGCGGGCACAGAAGCTCCTATAATTCACCCCTCCACTTT	CASGHRSSYNSPLHF
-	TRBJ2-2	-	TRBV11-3	TGTGCCAGCAGCTTAGATTCTGGAGGGGATTACACCGGGGAGCTGTTTTTT	CASSLDSGGDYTGELFF
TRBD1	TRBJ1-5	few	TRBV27	TGTGCCAGCAGTCAGGATAGGGGGCTTCAGCCCCAGCATTTT	CASSQDRGLQPQHF
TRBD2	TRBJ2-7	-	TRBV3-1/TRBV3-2	TGTGCCAGCAGCCCCTTAAGGGCGGGAGGGCCGGGCGAGCAGTACTTC	CASSPLRAGGPGEQYF
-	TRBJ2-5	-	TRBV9	TGTGCCAGCAGCGTAGAAGGAAGGGGGTTGGTCCAAGAGACCCAGTACTTC	CASSVEGRGLVQETQYF
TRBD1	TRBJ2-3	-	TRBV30	TGTGCCTGGAGTGAGACAGGGGGCAACACAGATACGCAGTATTTT	CAWSETGGNTDTQYF
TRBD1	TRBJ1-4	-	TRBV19	TGTGCCAGTAGTATCGACAGGGGTGAAAAACTGTTTTTT	CASSIDRGEKLFF
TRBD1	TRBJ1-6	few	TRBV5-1	TGCGCCAGCAGCTTGGCCCGGGACAGGGATAATTCACCCCTCCACTTT	CASSLARDRDNSPLHF
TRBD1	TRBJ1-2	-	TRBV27	TGTGCCAGCAGTTTGACAGGGGGCAACTATGGCTACACCTTC	CASSLTGGNYGYTF
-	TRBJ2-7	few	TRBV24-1	TGTGCCACCAGTGACCCACGACAGGCGTCCTACGAGCAGTACTTC	CATSDPRQASYEQYF
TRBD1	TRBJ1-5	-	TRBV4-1	TGCGCCAGCAGCCAAGATCGGGGACAGGCCGGGGGAACAAATCAGCCCCAGCATTTT	CASSQDRGQAGGTNQPQHF
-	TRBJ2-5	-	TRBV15	TGTGCCACCAGCAGAGATCTAGGGGCCCAAGAGACCCAGTACTTC	CATSRDLGAQETQYF
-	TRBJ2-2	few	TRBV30	TGTGCCCGCCGTGGCTCCGGGGAGCTGTTTTTT	CARRGSGELFF
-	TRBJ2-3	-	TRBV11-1	TGTGCCAGCAGCCCCATGGTGGGGGCCAGCACAGATACGCAGTATTTT	CASSPMVGASTDTQYF
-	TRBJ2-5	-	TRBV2	TGTGCCAGCGTTGAAGGAGGCGAGACCCAGTACTTC	CASVEGGETQYF
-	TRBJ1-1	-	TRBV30	TGTGCCTGGACCGGGGAGGGGGGTGAAGCTTTCTTT	CAWTGEGGEAFF
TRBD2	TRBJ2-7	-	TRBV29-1	TGCAGCGTTGTGACTAGCGGGAGGTACGAGCAGTACTTC	CSVVTSGRYEQYF
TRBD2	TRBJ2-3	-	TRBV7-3	TGTGCCAGCAGCCTCGGGGGGGCTGGAGATACGCAGTATTTT	CASSLGGAGDTQYF
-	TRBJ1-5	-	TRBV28	TGTGCCAGCAGTTCGGATCGGACAGCGGAATGGGTACTTCAGCCCCAGCATTTT	CASSSDRTAEWVLQPQHF
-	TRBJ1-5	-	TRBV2	TGTGCCAGCAGTGAACGGGAATCGAGGGGCAATCAGCCCCAGCATTTT	CASSERESRGNQPQHF
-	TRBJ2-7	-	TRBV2	TGTGCCAGCAGAGCAACGGGTGGGTCTTACGTCGAGCAGTACTTC	CASRATGGSYVEQYF
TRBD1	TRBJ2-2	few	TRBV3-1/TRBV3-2	TGTGCCGTTCACAGGGGGCTAGGGGAGCTGTTTTTT	CAVHRGLGELFF
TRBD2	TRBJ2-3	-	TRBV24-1	TGTGCCACCAGTGATCAGCGGGAGATTTCAGATACGCAGTATTTT	CATSDQREISDTQYF
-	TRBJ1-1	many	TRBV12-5	TGTGCTAGTGGTCCTGAACAGCTATATGGTTTTAACACTGAAGCTTTCTTT	CASGPEQLYGFNTEAFF
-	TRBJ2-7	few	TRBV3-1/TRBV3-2	TGTGCCAGCAGCCATGGCAGAACCTACGAGCAGTACTTC	CASSHGRTYEQYF
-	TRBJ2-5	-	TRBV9	TGTGCCAGCAGCGTAGGGACAGTGGAGACCCAGTACTTC	CASSVGTVETQYF
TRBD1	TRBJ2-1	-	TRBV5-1	TGCGCCAGCAGCCTTCAGACAGGGAGCAATGAGCAGTTCTTC	CASSLQTGSNEQFF
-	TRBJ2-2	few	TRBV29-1	TGCAGCGTTGTGAGACTCCCCGTTGGGACCGGGGAGCTGTTTTTT	CSVVRLPVGTGELFF
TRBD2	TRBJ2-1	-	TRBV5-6	TGTGCCAGCAGCTTGTACGGGGGGGACTCCTACAATGAGCAGTTCTTC	CASSLYGGDSYNEQFF
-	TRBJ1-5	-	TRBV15	TGTGCCACCAGCAGAGCTCAGAATCTAGGGGATCAGCCCCAGCATTTT	CATSRAQNLGDQPQHF
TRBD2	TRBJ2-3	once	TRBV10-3	TGTGCCATCAGTGCAGAAACTAGCGGGGGGAGTAGAGATACGCAGTATTTT	CAISAETSGGSRDTQYF
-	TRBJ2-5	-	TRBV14	TGTGCCAGCAGCCAGCGGATCATTGAGACCCAGTACTTC	CASSQRIIETQYF
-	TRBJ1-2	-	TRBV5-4	TGTGCCAGCAGCTTGTATTCCTCTAAGGGCTACACCTTC	CASSLYSSKGYTF
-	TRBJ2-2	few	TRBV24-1	TGTGCCACCAGTGAGAAACATGTTCTAGGGGCCGGGGAGCTGTTTTTT	CATSEKHVLGAGELFF
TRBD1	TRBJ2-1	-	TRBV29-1	TGCAGCGGAGGGGGCTGGAACAATGAGCAGTTCTTC	CSGGGWNNEQFF